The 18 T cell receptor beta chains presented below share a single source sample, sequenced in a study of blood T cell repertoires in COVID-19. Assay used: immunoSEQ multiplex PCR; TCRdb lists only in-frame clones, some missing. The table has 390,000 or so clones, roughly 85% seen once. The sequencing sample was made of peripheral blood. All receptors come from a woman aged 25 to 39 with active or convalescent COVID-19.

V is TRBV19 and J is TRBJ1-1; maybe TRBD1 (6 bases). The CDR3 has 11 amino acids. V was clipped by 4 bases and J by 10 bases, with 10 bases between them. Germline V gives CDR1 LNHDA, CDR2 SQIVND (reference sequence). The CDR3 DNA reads TGTGCCAGTAGTAAGGGGGTGGTAGCTTTCTTT. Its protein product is CASSKGVVAFF.

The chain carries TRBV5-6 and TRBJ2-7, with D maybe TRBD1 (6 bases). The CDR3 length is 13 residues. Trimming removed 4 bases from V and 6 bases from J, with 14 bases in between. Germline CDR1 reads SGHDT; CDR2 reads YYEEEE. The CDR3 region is CASSANTGSEQYF. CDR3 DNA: TGTGCCAGCAGCGCGAATACAGGGTCCGAGCAGTACTTC.

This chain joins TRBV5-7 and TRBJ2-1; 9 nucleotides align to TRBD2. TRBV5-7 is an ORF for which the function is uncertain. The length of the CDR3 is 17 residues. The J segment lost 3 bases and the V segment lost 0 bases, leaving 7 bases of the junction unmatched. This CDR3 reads CASSLGRLAANYNEQFF. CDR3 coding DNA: TGTGCCAGCAGCTTGGGCCGACTAGCGGCAAACTACAATGAGCAGTTCTTC.

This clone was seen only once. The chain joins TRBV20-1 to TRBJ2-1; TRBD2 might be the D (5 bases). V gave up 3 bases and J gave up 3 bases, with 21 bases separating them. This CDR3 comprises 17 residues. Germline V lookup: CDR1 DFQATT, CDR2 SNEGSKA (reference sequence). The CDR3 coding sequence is TGCAGTGCTAGTAAACCCGTTTGGGAGCTTGACTACAATGAGCAGTTCTTC. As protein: CSASKPVWELDYNEQFF.

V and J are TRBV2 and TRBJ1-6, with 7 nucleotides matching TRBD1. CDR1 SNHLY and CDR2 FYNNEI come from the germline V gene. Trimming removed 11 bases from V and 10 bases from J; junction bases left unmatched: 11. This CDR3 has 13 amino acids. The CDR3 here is CAGNQGGNSPLHF. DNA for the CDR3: TGTGCCGGCAACCAGGGGGGAAACTCACCCCTCCACTTT. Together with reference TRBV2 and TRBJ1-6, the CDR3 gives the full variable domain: EPEVTQTPSHQVTQMGQEVILRCVPISNHLYFYWYRQILGQKVEFLVSFYNNEISEKSEIFDDQFSVERPDGSNFTLKIRSTKLEDSAMYFCAGNQGGNSPLHFGNGTRLTVT.

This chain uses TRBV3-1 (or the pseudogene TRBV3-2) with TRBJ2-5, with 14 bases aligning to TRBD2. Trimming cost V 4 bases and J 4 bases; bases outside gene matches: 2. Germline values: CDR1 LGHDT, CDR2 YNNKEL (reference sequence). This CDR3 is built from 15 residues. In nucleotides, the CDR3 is TGTGCCAGCAGCCTGACTAGCGGGGGGGGAGAGACCCAGTACTTC. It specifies CASSLTSGGGETQYF.

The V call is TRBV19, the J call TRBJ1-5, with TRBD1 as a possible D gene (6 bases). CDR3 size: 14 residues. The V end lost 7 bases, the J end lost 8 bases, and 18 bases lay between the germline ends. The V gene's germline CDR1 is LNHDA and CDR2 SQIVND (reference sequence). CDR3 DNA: TGTGCCAGTACCAAGCAGGGGCCTAGGGAGCCCCAGCATTTT. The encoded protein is CASTKQGPREPQHF.

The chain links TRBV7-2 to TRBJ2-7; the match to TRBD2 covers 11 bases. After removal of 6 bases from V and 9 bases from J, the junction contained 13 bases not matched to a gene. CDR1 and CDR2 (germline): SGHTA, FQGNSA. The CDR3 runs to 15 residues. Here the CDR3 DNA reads TGTGCCAGCAGAAAGCTAGCGGGGGGCCGCCTAGGGCAGTACTTC. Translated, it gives CASRKLAGGRLGQYF.

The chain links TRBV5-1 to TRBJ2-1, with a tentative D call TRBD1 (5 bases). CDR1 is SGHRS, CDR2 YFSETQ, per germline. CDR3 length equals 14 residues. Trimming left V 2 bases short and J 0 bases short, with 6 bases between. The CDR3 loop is CASSFDSSYNEQFF. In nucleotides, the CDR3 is TGCGCCAGCAGCTTCGACAGCTCCTACAATGAGCAGTTCTTC.

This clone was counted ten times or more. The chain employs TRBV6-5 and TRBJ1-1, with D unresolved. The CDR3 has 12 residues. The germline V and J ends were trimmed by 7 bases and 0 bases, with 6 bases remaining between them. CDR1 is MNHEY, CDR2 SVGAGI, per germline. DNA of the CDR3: TGTGCCAGCATGCGGGTGAACACTGAAGCTTTCTTT. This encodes CASMRVNTEAFF.

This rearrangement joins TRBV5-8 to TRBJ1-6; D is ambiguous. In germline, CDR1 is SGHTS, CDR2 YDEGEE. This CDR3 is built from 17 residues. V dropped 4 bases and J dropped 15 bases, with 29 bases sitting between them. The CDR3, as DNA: TGTGCCAGCAGCCCCTGGAAGTCCCTAGTCGGTCGCCGACTCCTCCACTTT. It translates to CASSPWKSLVGRRLLHF.

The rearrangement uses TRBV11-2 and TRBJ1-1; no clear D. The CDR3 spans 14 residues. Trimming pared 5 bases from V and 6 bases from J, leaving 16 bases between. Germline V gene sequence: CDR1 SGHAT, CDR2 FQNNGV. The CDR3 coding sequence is TGTGCCAGCAGCCCCACCGGGGTTAGTGCTGAAGCTTTCTTT. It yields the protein CASSPTGVSAEAFF.

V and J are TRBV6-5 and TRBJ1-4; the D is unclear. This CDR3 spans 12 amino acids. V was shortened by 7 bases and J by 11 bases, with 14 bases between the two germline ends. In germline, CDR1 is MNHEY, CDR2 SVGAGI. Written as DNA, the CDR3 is TGTGCCAGCAAGCCCTCTTCCATCAAACTGTTTTTT. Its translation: CASKPSSIKLFF.

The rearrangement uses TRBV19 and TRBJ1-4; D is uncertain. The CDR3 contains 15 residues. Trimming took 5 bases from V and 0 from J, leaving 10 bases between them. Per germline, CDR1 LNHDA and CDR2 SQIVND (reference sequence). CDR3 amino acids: CASSRRETTNEKLFF. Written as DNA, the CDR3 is TGTGCCAGTAGTCGGCGGGAGACAACTAATGAAAAACTGTTTTTT.

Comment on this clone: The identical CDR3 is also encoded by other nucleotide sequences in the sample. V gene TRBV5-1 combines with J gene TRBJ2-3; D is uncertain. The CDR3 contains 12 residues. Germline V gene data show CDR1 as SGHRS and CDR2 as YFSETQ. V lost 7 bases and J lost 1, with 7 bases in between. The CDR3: CASRSGTDTQYF. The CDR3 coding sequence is TGCGCCAGCCGCTCCGGCACAGATACGCAGTATTTT.

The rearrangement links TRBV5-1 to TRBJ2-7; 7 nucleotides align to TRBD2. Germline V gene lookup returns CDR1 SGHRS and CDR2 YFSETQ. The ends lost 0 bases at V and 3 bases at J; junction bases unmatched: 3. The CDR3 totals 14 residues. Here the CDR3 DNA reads TGCGCCAGCAGCTTGGCGGGAGGTTTCTACGAGCAGTACTTC. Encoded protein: CASSLAGGFYEQYF.

DNA of the CDR3: TGTGCCAGCAGCCCCCGGGACAGGGATGGCTACACCTTC. Translated: CASSPRDRDGYTF. The rearrangement links TRBV4-2 to TRBJ1-2, with 9 bases that match TRBD1. CDR3 length: 13 residues. Germline assignment: CDR1 LGHNA and CDR2 YNFKEQ. With 4 bases clipped from V and 6 bases from J, the junction kept 3 bases outside the gene matches.

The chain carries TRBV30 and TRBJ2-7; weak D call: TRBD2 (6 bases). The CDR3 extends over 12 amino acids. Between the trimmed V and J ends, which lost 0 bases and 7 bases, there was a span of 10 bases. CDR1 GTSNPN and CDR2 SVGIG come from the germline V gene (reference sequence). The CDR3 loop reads CAWSVGLWEQYF. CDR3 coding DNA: TGTGCCTGGAGTGTGGGACTGTGGGAGCAGTACTTC.